Listed below are T cell receptor beta chains from one sample, sequenced in a study of T cells expressing NK-cell markers. TCRdb reprocessed the 5' RACE reads, with one entry per CDR3 protein and no DNA. This sample carries a few hundred thousand distinct CDR3 sequences, with less than 4.5% going to the ten biggest clones. Sequenced input: blood T cells: a sorted CD56 or NKG2C T cell subset, CD4+ or CD8+ T cells, or bulk PBMC T cells (not recorded which). The source is a man younger than 30 in good health. Both conserved end residues are part of each CDR3.

V gene: TRBV12-3/TRBV12-4
J gene: TRBJ1-2
CDR3 protein: CASSLALGTGGPGGGYTF

V gene: TRBV29-1
J gene: TRBJ2-4
CDR3 protein: CSVAGRLSPNIQYF

V gene: TRBV12-3/TRBV12-4
J gene: TRBJ1-1
CDR3 protein: CASIPQGSTEAFF

V gene: TRBV27
J gene: TRBJ2-7
CDR3 protein: CASSFGGQGASYEQYF

V gene: TRBV27
J gene: TRBJ1-5
CDR3 protein: CASSSAGQINQPQHF

V gene: TRBV2
J gene: TRBJ2-5
CDR3 protein: CASLAVGETQYF

V gene: TRBV6-1
J gene: TRBJ2-5
CDR3 protein: CASSDPGDHQETQYF

V gene: TRBV11-2
J gene: TRBJ2-3
CDR3 protein: CASSHIGVSGGSTDTQYF

V gene: TRBV7-2
J gene: TRBJ2-3
CDR3 protein: CASSLPDTQYF

V gene: TRBV4-3
J gene: TRBJ2-1
CDR3 protein: CASSQGGLARDEQFF

V gene: TRBV5-1
J gene: TRBJ1-1
CDR3 protein: CASSRGDQETEAFF

V gene: TRBV11-3
J gene: TRBJ1-1
CDR3 protein: CASSLLTGGTEAFF

V gene: TRBV5-1
J gene: TRBJ2-1
CDR3 protein: CASSTGRASGDNEQFF

V gene: TRBV20-1
J gene: TRBJ1-2
CDR3 protein: CSARRNDYGYTF